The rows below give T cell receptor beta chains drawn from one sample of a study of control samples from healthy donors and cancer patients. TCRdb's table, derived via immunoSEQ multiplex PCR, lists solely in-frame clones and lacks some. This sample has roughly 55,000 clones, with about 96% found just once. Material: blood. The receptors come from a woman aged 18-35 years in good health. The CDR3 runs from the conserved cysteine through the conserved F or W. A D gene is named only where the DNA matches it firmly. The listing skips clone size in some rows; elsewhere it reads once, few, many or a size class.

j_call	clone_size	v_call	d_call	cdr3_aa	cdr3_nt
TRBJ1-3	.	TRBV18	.	CASSQPTGQYGNTIYF	TGTGCCAGCTCACAGCCAACAGGGCAATATGGAAACACCATATATTTT
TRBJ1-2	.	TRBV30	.	CAWSVLSRLTNYGYTF	TGTGCCTGGAGTGTATTGAGCAGGCTAACTAACTATGGCTACACCTTC
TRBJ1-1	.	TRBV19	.	CASSPGTEAFF	TGTGCCAGTAGTCCGGGCACTGAAGCTTTCTTT
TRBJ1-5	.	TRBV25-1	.	CASSPSGDSNQPQHF	TGTGCCAGCAGTCCCAGTGGGGATAGCAATCAGCCCCAGCATTTT
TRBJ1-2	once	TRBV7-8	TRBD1	CASSLLGQGKFGYTF	TGTGCCAGCAGCTTACTTGGACAGGGGAAGTTTGGCTACACCTTC
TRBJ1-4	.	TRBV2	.	CASRGGGGGEKLFF	TGTGCCAGCAGAGGCGGGGGGGGTGGTGAAAAACTGTTTTTT
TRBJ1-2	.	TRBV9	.	CASSVDSLNYGYTF	TGTGCCAGCAGCGTAGACAGCCTTAACTATGGCTACACCTTC
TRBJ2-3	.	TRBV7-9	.	CASSPRPQIRTDTQYF	TGTGCCAGCAGCCCGAGACCTCAAATCCGCACAGATACGCAGTATTTT
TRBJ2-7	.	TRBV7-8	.	CASSSPRPYEQYF	TGTGCCAGCAGCTCCCCCCGGCCCTACGAGCAGTACTTC
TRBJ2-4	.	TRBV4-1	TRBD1	CASSQDARTGLVNIQYF	TGCGCCAGCAGCCAAGATGCTCGGACAGGGTTGGTCAACATTCAGTACTTC
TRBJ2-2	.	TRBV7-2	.	CASSFRQDGELFF	TGTGCCAGCAGCTTTCGACAGGACGGGGAGCTGTTTTTT
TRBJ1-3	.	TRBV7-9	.	CASSHHRQYNTIYF	TGTGCCAGCAGCCACCATCGACAGTACAACACCATATATTTT
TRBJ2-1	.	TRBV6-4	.	CASSDSRGGDYNEQFF	TGTGCCAGCAGTGACTCGAGAGGAGGGGACTACAATGAGCAGTTCTTC
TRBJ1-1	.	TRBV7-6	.	CASSPAGAGTEAFF	TGTGCCAGCAGCCCGGCCGGGGCAGGGACTGAAGCTTTCTTT
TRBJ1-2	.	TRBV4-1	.	CASSPAGLANYGYTF	TGCGCCAGCAGCCCTGCCGGACTAGCTAACTATGGCTACACCTTC
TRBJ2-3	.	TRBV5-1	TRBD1	CASSEPGQGLDTQYF	TGCGCCAGCAGCGAACCGGGACAGGGGTTAGATACGCAGTATTTT
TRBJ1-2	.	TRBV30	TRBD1	CAWSRPEGDRGYGYTF	TGTGCCTGGAGTAGACCAGAGGGGGACAGGGGCTATGGCTACACCTTC
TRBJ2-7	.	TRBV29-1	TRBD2	CSVEVPAGAYEQYF	TGCAGCGTTGAAGTTCCAGCGGGAGCCTACGAGCAGTACTTC
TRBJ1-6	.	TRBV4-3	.	CASSQEAGFNSPLHF	TGCGCCAGCAGCCAAGAGGCAGGATTTAATTCACCCCTCCACTTT
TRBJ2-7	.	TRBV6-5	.	CASSYSFYGDEQYF	TGTGCCAGCAGTTACTCTTTCTATGGCGACGAGCAGTACTTC
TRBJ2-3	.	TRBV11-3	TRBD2	CASSPGGGLAGDTQYF	TGTGCCAGCAGCCCGGGGGGGGGACTAGCGGGAGATACGCAGTATTTT
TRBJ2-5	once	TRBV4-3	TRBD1	CASSQTDREETQYF	TGCGCCAGCAGCCAGACCGACAGGGAAGAGACCCAGTACTTC
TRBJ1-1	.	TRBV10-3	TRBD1	CATKEGTGNTEAFF	TGTGCCACGAAGGAGGGGACAGGGAACACTGAAGCTTTCTTT
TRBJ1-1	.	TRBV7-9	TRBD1	CASSNRGNTEAFF	TGTGCCAGCAGCAACAGGGGTAACACTGAAGCTTTCTTT
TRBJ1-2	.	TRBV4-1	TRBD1	CASSQARQGHYGYTF	TGCGCCAGCAGCCAGGCGAGACAGGGACACTATGGCTACACCTTC
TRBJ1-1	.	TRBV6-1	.	CASSERGPEAFF	TGTGCCAGCAGTGAACGGGGCCCTGAAGCTTTCTTT
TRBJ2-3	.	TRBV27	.	CASSLTDYDTDTQYF	TGTGCCAGCAGTTTAACGGACTACGACACAGATACGCAGTATTTT
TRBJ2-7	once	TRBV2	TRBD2	CASSTSGGQIYEQYF	TGTGCCAGCAGTACCAGCGGGGGCCAAATCTACGAGCAGTACTTC
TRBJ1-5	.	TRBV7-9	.	CASSLNSNQPQHF	TGTGCCAGCAGCTTAAATAGCAATCAGCCCCAGCATTTT
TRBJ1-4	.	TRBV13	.	CASSTGTLSTNEKLFF	TGTGCCAGCAGCACCGGGACACTCTCAACTAATGAAAAACTGTTTTTT
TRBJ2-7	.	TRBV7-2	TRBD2	CASSLPGGEQYF	TGTGCCAGCAGCCTACCGGGGGGTGAGCAGTACTTC
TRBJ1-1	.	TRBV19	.	CASSMSLNTEAFF	TGTGCCAGTAGTATGAGTTTGAACACTGAAGCTTTCTTT
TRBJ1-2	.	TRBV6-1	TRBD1	CASSEETGTYGYTF	TGTGCCAGCAGTGAGGAGACAGGGACCTATGGCTACACCTTC
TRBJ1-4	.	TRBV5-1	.	CASKPVGSDEKLFF	TGCGCCAGCAAACCGGTGGGGTCTGATGAAAAACTGTTTTTT
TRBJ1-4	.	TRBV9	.	CASSAPGGISDEKLFF	TGTGCCAGCAGCGCCCCTGGGGGGATATCTGACGAAAAACTGTTTTTT
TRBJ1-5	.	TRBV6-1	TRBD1	CASSEMDRGLQPQHF	TGTGCCAGCAGTGAGATGGACAGGGGGCTTCAGCCCCAGCATTTT
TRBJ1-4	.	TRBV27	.	CASRRGSGKLFF	TGTGCCAGCAGAAGGGGGTCGGGGAAACTGTTTTTT
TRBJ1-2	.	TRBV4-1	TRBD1	CASSQVSGTELDYGYTF	TGCGCCAGCAGCCAAGTATCCGGGACAGAACTCGACTATGGCTACACCTTC
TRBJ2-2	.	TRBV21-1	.	CASSKDPGEGDTGELFF	TGTGCCAGCAGCAAAGATCCGGGAGAAGGGGACACCGGGGAGCTGTTTTTT
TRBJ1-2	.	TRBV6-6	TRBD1	CASSFATGSYGYTF	TGTGCCAGCAGTTTCGCGACAGGGTCCTATGGCTACACCTTC
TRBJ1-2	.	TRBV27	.	CASSRAPGYYGYTF	TGTGCCAGCAGCCGGGCGCCAGGATACTATGGCTACACCTTC
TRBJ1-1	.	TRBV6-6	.	CASSSKENTEAFF	TGTGCCAGCAGTTCTAAGGAGAACACTGAAGCTTTCTTT
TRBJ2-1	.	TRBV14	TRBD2	CASSQRLAGVYEQFF	TGTGCCAGCAGCCAAAGACTAGCGGGGGTCTATGAGCAGTTCTTC
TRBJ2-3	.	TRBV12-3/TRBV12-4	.	CASSGQQPTF	TGTGCCAGCAGTGGCCAACAGCCTACTTTT